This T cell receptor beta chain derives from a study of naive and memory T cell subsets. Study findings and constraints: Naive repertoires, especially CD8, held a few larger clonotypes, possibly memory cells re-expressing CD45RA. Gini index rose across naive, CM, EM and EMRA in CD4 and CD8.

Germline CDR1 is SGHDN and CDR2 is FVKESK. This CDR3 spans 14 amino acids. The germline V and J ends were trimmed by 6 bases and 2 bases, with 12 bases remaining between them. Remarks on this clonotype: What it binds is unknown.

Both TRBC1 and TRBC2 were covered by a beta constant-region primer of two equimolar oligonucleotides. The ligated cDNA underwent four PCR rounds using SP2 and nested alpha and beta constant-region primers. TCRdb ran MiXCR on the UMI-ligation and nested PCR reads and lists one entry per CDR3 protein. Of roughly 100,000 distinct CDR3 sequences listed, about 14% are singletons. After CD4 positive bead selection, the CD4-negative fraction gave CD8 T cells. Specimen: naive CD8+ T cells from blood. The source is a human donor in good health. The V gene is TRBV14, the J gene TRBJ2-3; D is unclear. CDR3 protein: CASRSSQTTDTQYF. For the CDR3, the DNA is TGTGCCAGCAGATCAAGCCAGACCACAGATACGCAGTATTTT.